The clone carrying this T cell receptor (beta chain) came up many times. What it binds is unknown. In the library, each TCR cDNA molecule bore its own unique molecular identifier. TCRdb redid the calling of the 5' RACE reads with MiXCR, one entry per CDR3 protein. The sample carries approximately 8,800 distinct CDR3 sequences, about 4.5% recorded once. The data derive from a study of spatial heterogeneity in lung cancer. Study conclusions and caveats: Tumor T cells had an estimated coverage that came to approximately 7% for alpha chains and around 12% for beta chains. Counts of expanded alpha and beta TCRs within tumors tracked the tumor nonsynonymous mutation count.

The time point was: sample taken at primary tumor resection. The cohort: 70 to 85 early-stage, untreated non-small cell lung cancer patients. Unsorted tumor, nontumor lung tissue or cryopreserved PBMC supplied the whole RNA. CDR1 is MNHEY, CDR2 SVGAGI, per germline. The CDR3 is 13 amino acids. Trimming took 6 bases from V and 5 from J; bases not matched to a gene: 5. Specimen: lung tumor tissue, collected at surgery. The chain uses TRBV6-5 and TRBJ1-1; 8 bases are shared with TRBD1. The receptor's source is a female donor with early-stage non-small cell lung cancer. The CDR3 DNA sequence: TGTGCCAGCAGCAACAGGGGGTTTACTGAAGCTTTCTTT. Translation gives CASSNRGFTEAFF.